This TCR beta chain came from a study of control samples from healthy donors and cancer patients. This CDR3 spans 14 amino acids. V was clipped by 3 bases and J by 3 bases, with 8 bases between them. From germline, CDR1 is LNHNV and CDR2 YYDKDF (reference sequence). Method: immunoSEQ multiplex PCR; TCRdb's copy keeps in-frame clones and lacks some. The sample lists 140,000 or so clones, around 90% occurring once. The material sequenced was blood. This rearrangement joins TRBV15 to TRBJ2-2; D unresolved. The receptor was isolated from a man aged 25 to 40 in good health. DNA for the CDR3: TGTGCCACCAGCAGCACCCTTTACACCGGGGAGCTGTTTTTT. This codes for CATSSTLYTGELFF.